Listed here are 14 T cell receptor beta chains from one sample, sequenced in a study of human T cells and chemical hapten exposure. TCRdb re-called the RACE reads with MiXCR, one entry per CDR3 protein. The sample consists of 85,000 to 100,000 distinct CDR3 sequences, roughly a quarter of them appearing once. As to time point: patch test 3, about 24 weeks after DPC sensitization. The sample's treatment: therapeutic diphenylcyclopropenone sensitization with weekly scalp DPC. The material sequenced was whole blood, taken in connection with sensitization to the hapten diphenylcyclopropenone (DPC). All receptors derive from a man in his forties with alopecia areata. Some clones in this sample may be carry-over from other donors' samples.

The rearrangement links TRBV6-5 to TRBJ2-7; the D call may be TRBD1 or TRBD2 (6 bases each). Per the germline V gene, CDR1 is MNHEY and CDR2 is SVGAGI. Trimming stripped 7 bases from V and 3 bases from J, with 19 bases between. The CDR3 spans 15 residues. In DNA form, the CDR3 reads TGTGCCAGCAAGGGGGGATCCAACGACCGCTACGAGCAGTACTTC. It is translated as CASKGGSNDRYEQYF.

This clonotype turned up a few times. The V call is TRBV4-1, the J call TRBJ2-7, with D possibly matching TRBD2 (5 bases). Germline values: CDR1 MGHRA, CDR2 YSYEKL. This CDR3 is built from 14 residues. Trimming took 0 bases from V and 4 from J, leaving 10 bases between them. CDR3 sequence (DNA): TGCGCCAGCAGCCAAGATCCGGGATCGTACGAGCAGTACTTC. Its translation is CASSQDPGSYEQYF.

The chain uses TRBV29-1 and TRBJ2-5; D might be TRBD1 (5 bases). Germline V CDR1 and CDR2: SQVTM, ANQGSEA. This CDR3 comprises 12 residues. Trimming left V 7 bases short and J 1 base short, with 10 bases between. The CDR3 is CSGGRGQETQYF. Written as DNA, the CDR3 is TGCAGCGGGGGTAGGGGCCAAGAGACCCAGTACTTC. The whole variable domain, filled in from reference TRBV29-1 and TRBJ2-5, reads SAVISQKPSRDICQRGTSLTIQCQVDSQVTMMFWYRQQPGQSLTLIATANQGSEATYESGFVIDKFPISRPNLTFSTLTVSNMSPEDSSIYLCSGGRGQETQYFGPGTRLLVL.

This clonotype has only a few counts. The J gene is TRBJ2-1, the V gene TRBV12-3 or TRBV12-4; 12 nucleotides align to TRBD2. The CDR3 spans 16 residues. V shed 3 bases, J shed 9 bases, and the junction held 9 bases outside the gene matches. The CDR3, as DNA: TGTGCCAGCAGTTTCGCTAGCGGGAGGGCCTTGGGTGAGCAGTTCTTC. It codes for CASSFASGRALGEQFF.

The chain uses TRBV7-2 and TRBJ2-5; a possible D gene is TRBD1 (6 bases). The CDR3 runs to 14 residues. In germline, CDR1 is SGHTA, CDR2 FQGNSA. V dropped 5 bases and J dropped 1 base, with 11 bases sitting between them. This chain's CDR3 is CASSRDRSQETQYF. CDR3 DNA sequence: TGTGCCAGCAGCCGCGACAGGAGCCAAGAGACCCAGTACTTC.

This clonotype was seen a few times. The chain has TRBV14 and TRBJ2-1, with no clear D. CDR1 is SGHDN, CDR2 FVKESK, per germline. V was cut by 5 bases and J by 2 bases, with 7 bases left in between. The CDR3 runs to 13 residues. CDR3 sequence (DNA): TGTGCCAGCAGCTCTCAACCCTACAATGAGCAGTTCTTC. It yields the protein CASSSQPYNEQFF.

V is TRBV28 and J is TRBJ1-4, with TRBD1 as a possible D gene (5 bases). CDR1 is MDHEN and CDR2 is SYDVKM in the germline V gene. The V and J ends lost 8 bases and 1 base respectively, with 17 bases between them. The CDR3 length is 16 residues. The CDR3 DNA sequence: TGTGCCAGCGCTAAGACTCCTCAGGGAACTAATGAAAAACTGTTTTTT. This translates into CASAKTPQGTNEKLFF.

At least ten counts were recorded for this clonotype. The junction shows a germline mismatch at one end, possibly a read error. The chain links TRBV9 to TRBJ2-7; D possibly matches TRBD1 or TRBD2 (5 bases each). Looked up from germline, CDR1 is SGDLS and CDR2 is YYNGEE. This CDR3 region has 14 residues. This CDR3 is CASSRVGTSHEQYF. CDR3 in DNA: TGTGCCAGCAGCCGAGTAGGGACCTCCCACGAGCAGTACTTC.

This clonotype came up once. This chain links TRBV28 with TRBJ1-3; D is ambiguous. Trimming stripped 5 bases from V and 14 bases from J, with 22 bases between. CDR1 and CDR2 (germline): MDHEN, SYDVKM. CDR3 length: 14 residues. CDR3: CASSPPHSAPIVYF. CDR3 bases: TGTGCCAGCAGTCCTCCCCACTCCGCTCCTATAGTATATTTT.

This clonotype was seen more than once but under ten times. The chain recombines TRBV12-3 or TRBV12-4 with TRBJ2-5; perhaps D is TRBD1 or TRBD2 (6 bases each). V was cut by 10 bases and J by 4 bases, with 13 bases left in between. This CDR3 comprises 12 residues. CDR3 region: CATGATVETQYF. In DNA form, the CDR3 reads TGTGCCACGGGGGCGACCGTAGAGACCCAGTACTTC.

This clonotype has just a few counts. The chain joins TRBV5-1 to TRBJ2-2; D is perhaps TRBD1 (5 bases). The length of the CDR3 is 15 residues. Looked up from germline, CDR1 is SGHRS and CDR2 is YFSETQ. Between the trimmed V and J ends, which lost 0 bases and 6 bases, there was a span of 12 bases. The CDR3 DNA sequence: TGCGCCAGCAGCTTGGAATCAGGGTTGGCCGGGGAGCTGTTTTTT. This translates into CASSLESGLAGELFF.

In its sample, this clonotype was seen a few times. J is TRBJ1-2 and V is TRBV7-2; D remains unclear. The V end was cut by 5 bases, the J end by 1 base, with 2 bases between. The CDR3 spans 11 residues. CDR1 and CDR2 (germline): SGHTA, FQGNSA. For the CDR3, the DNA is TGTGCCAGCAGCAATAACTATGGCTACACCTTC. Translation: CASSNNYGYTF.

The chain has TRBV6-5 and TRBJ2-7, with D unclear. This CDR3 has 11 residues. CDR1 and CDR2 from the germline V gene are MNHEY and SVGAGI. V gave up 4 bases and J gave up 6 bases, with 7 bases separating them. Here the CDR3 DNA reads TGTGCCAGCAGTTCTCAGCGCGAGCAGTACTTC. This codes for CASSSQREQYF.

The chain couples TRBV20-1 to TRBJ2-7, with TRBD1 matching over 8 bases. V shed 0 bases, J shed 9 bases, and the junction held 4 bases outside the gene matches. Per germline, CDR1 DFQATT and CDR2 SNEGSKA (reference sequence). This CDR3 region has 12 residues. This chain's CDR3 is CSARDRGLGQYF. The CDR3 coding sequence is TGCAGTGCTAGAGACAGGGGGCTGGGGCAGTACTTC.